A single sample gave rise to the 30 T cell receptor beta chains below, sequenced in a study of identical twins. TCRdb ran MiXCR on the 5' RACE reads and lists one entry per CDR3 protein. The sample consists of about 900,000 distinct CDR3 sequences, more than 9% of them appearing once. Separately, the same data were catalogued under a study of yellow fever vaccine responses in identical twins.

Sequenced input: PBMCs. The receptors were gathered from a woman under 30 in good health.

The rearrangement joins TRBV3-1 to TRBJ2-7, with D maybe TRBD1 (5 bases). The germline CDR1 and CDR2 sequences are LGHDT and YNNKEL (reference sequence). The V gene lost 5 bases and the J gene lost 3 bases, with 11 bases spanning the gap. The CDR3 totals 13 residues. The CDR3 bases are TGTGCCAGCAGCGACAGTCTAGTCTACGAGCAGTACTTC. It codes for CASSDSLVYEQYF.

At least ten counts were recorded for this clonotype. The chain's CDR3 is CASRGTGSKGNEQFF. CDR3 bases: TGTGCCAGCAGAGGGACAGGGAGTAAGGGCAATGAGCAGTTCTTC. The rearrangement joins TRBV12-3 or TRBV12-4 to TRBJ2-1; 9 bases match TRBD1. CDR3 length: 15 residues. V lost 6 bases, J lost 6 bases, and 9 bases stayed unmatched.

V and J are TRBV18 and TRBJ2-1, with a weak D call TRBD2 (5 bases). Trimming removed 2 bases from V and 1 base from J, with 9 bases in between. The CDR3 consists of 15 residues. CDR1 is KGHSH and CDR2 is LQKENI in the germline V gene. This CDR3 reads CASSPGSRSYNEQFF. CDR3 coding DNA: TGTGCCAGCTCACCAGGGAGTCGTTCCTACAATGAGCAGTTCTTC.

The rearrangement links TRBV5-5 to TRBJ1-2, with D possibly TRBD1 on 5 matching bases. Between the trimmed V and J ends, which lost 2 bases and 9 bases, there was a span of 17 bases. CDR1 SGHKS and CDR2 YYEKEE come from the germline V gene (reference sequence). The CDR3 extends over 14 amino acids. The CDR3 spells CASSFVGPRGSYTF. The CDR3 bases are TGTGCCAGCAGCTTTGTAGGGCCCCGGGGGAGCTACACCTTC. Based on the CDR3 plus reference TRBV5-5 and TRBJ1-2, the full variable domain is DAGVTQSPTHLIKTRGQQVTLRCSPISGHKSVSWYQQVLGQGPQFIFQYYEKEERGRGNFPDRFSARQFPNYSSELNVNALLLGDSALYLCASSFVGPRGSYTFGSGTRLTVV.

This clonotype showed up just a few times. The genes are TRBV5-5 and TRBJ1-5; tentative D call: TRBD1 (5 bases). The CDR3 is 16 amino acids. Germline V gene data show CDR1 as SGHKS and CDR2 as YYEKEE (reference sequence). Trimming removed 1 base from V and 4 bases from J, with 15 bases in between. The CDR3, as DNA: TGTGCCAGCAGCTTGAGTTGGCAGGGAAGTAATCAGCCCCAGCATTTT. This sequence encodes CASSLSWQGSNQPQHF.

This clonotype has at least ten counts. The V and J genes are TRBV5-6 and TRBJ1-1; D possibly corresponds to TRBD1 (5 bases). The CDR3 is 12 amino acids. The V and J ends lost 3 bases and 8 bases respectively, with 11 bases between them. In germline, CDR1 is SGHDT, CDR2 YYEEEE. In nucleotides, the CDR3 is TGTGCCAGCAGCTCGCCCGGGACGGAAGCTTTCTTT. Translation: CASSSPGTEAFF.

This clonotype was counted at least ten times. DNA of the CDR3: TGCAGCGTTGAACTCGCAGGTGGAGGCGGTCAGCCCCAGCATTTT. Translation gives CSVELAGGGGQPQHF. The V gene is TRBV29-1, the J gene TRBJ1-5; no firm D call. Germline V gene data show CDR1 as SQVTM and CDR2 as ANQGSEA. Between the trimmed V and J ends, which lost 2 bases and 6 bases, there was a span of 17 bases. This CDR3 has 15 amino acids.

Only a few counts were recorded for this clonotype. The V gene is TRBV20-1, the J gene TRBJ1-5; D possibly corresponds to TRBD1 (6 bases). CDR1 and CDR2 (germline): DFQATT, SNEGSKA (reference sequence). The CDR3 is made up of 14 amino acids. V lost 2 bases and J lost 4, with 12 bases in between. The CDR3: CSARPDSPNQPQHF. The CDR3, as DNA: TGCAGTGCTAGACCGGACAGTCCAAATCAGCCCCAGCATTTT.

This clonotype was recorded at least ten times. CDR3 protein: CASSLLPGTNTGELFF. The CDR3 nucleotides read TGCGCCAGCAGCTTGCTCCCAGGGACCAACACCGGGGAGCTGTTTTTT. V gene TRBV5-1 combines with J gene TRBJ2-2; tentatively, D is TRBD1 or TRBD2 (5 bases each). CDR3 size: 16 residues. Trimming removed 1 base from V and 2 bases from J, with 12 bases in between. Germline V gene lookup returns CDR1 SGHRS and CDR2 YFSETQ.

V usage is TRBV20-1 and J usage is TRBJ2-3, with D perhaps matching TRBD1 or TRBD2 (5 bases each). Deletions cut 6 bases from V and 0 bases from J, with 19 bases between. Germline V gene sequence: CDR1 DFQATT, CDR2 SNEGSKA (reference sequence). The CDR3 spans 16 residues. In DNA form, the CDR3 reads TGCAGTGCCCCCGCCTGGGGGAGCTTTAGCACAGATACGCAGTATTTT. Its translation: CSAPAWGSFSTDTQYF.

The chain has TRBV4-1 and TRBJ1-2; D ambiguous. Germline V gene data show CDR1 as MGHRA and CDR2 as YSYEKL. Trimming stripped 4 bases from V and 6 bases from J, with 12 bases between. CDR3 length: 13 amino acids. The CDR3 reads CASSPWSGDGYTF. The CDR3 DNA follows: TGCGCCAGCAGCCCGTGGAGCGGGGATGGCTACACCTTC.

This sequence joins TRBV18 and TRBJ2-7; 9 bases align to TRBD1. This CDR3 is 14 amino acids long. The junction had 5 bases not matched to a gene; V was cut back by 3 bases and J by 5 bases. Germline loops: CDR1 KGHSH, CDR2 LQKENI. The CDR3 DNA reads TGTGCCAGCTCACCTTCGACAGGGGGGGACGAGCAGTACTTC. It translates to CASSPSTGGDEQYF.

J is TRBJ2-4 and V is TRBV12-5; D tentatively reads TRBD1 or TRBD2 (6 bases each). Germline loops: CDR1 LGHNT, CDR2 FRNRAP. V gave up 0 bases and J gave up 6 bases, with 18 bases separating them. CDR3 length: 17 amino acids. DNA of the CDR3: TGTGCTAGTGGTTTGGTTCCCGGGGTCAGGGGAGGAAACATTCAGTACTTC. This translates into CASGLVPGVRGGNIQYF.

This clonotype was seen repeatedly, ten times or more. The chain links TRBV20-1 to TRBJ2-2; D unresolved. With 1 base removed from V and 5 bases from J, the gap between germline ends came to 2 bases. The CDR3 has 11 amino acids. Germline V gives CDR1 DFQATT, CDR2 SNEGSKA (reference sequence). CDR3 in DNA: TGCAGTGCTAGAGGGACCGGGGAGCTGTTTTTT. Encoded protein: CSARGTGELFF.

This clonotype was counted between two and nine times. The chain carries TRBV20-1 and TRBJ2-7, with D perhaps being TRBD1 or TRBD2 (5 bases each). CDR1 DFQATT and CDR2 SNEGSKA come from the germline V gene (reference sequence). The CDR3 spans 15 residues. The CDR3: CSAARVTGIPYEQYV. The DNA of the CDR3 is TGCAGCGCCGCCAGGGTAACGGGGATTCCTTACGAGCAGTACGTC.

The chain has TRBV11-2 and TRBJ2-1, with 7 bases identical to TRBD1. CDR1 and CDR2 (germline): SGHAT, FQNNGV. The ends lost 6 bases at V and 4 bases at J; junction bases unmatched: 12. The CDR3 has 16 amino acids. CDR3 sequence: CASSREPGQQYNEQFF. The CDR3 DNA follows: TGTGCCAGCAGTCGCGAACCGGGACAGCAATACAATGAGCAGTTCTTC.

This chain uses TRBV21-1 with TRBJ2-7; TRBD1, the D gene given by the table, was not confirmed from the DNA. TRBV21-1 is designated a pseudogene. This CDR3 is 16 amino acids long. This CDR3 reads CASSTKGFRGGYEQYV. The CDR3 coding sequence is TGTGCCAGCAGCACCAAGGGGTTTCGAGGTGGCTACGAGCAGTACGTC.

This clonotype was counted a few times. The V and J genes are TRBV6-2 or TRBV6-3 and TRBJ2-5, with a possible D match to TRBD1 (6 bases). Between the trimmed V and J ends, which lost 2 bases and 5 bases, there was a span of 18 bases. The CDR3 is 16 amino acids. CDR1 and CDR2 from the germline V gene are MNHEY and SVGEGT. For the CDR3, the DNA is TGTGCCAGCAGTTACGGACTCAGGGGCGGAACGGAGACCCAGTACTTC. Translating it yields CASSYGLRGGTETQYF.

A few counts support this clonotype. The V call is TRBV5-1, the J call TRBJ2-3; tentative D call: TRBD2 (5 bases). The CDR3 runs 15 residues. Trimming removed 3 bases at V and 4 bases at J, with 15 bases between. Per germline, CDR1 SGHRS and CDR2 YFSETQ. The CDR3 sequence: CASSSATTHADTQYF. CDR3 DNA sequence: TGCGCCAGCAGCTCAGCGACTACCCATGCAGATACGCAGTATTTT.

This clonotype was detected a few times. The chain is built from TRBV12-3 or TRBV12-4 and TRBJ1-4; TRBD1 matches at 7 bases. The CDR3 runs 16 residues. Unmatched junction bases numbered 15, after V lost 7 bases and J lost 7 bases. The DNA for the CDR3 is TGTGCCAGCAAAAGGGGGGCCGGGGCAGGGGGTGAAAAACTGTTTTTT. Translated, it gives CASKRGAGAGGEKLFF.

This clonotype has a single count. This clone may be a read error of a much larger clone one base away. The chain carries TRBV29-1 and TRBJ2-2, with D perhaps TRBD1 (6 bases). This CDR3 is 12 amino acids long. Per the germline V gene, CDR1 is SQVTM and CDR2 is ANQGSEA. CDR3 DNA: TGCAGCGTTAAACAGGGTACCGTGGAGCTGTTTTTT. This sequence encodes CSVKQGTVELFF.

This chain joins TRBV24-1 and TRBJ2-1; D may correspond to TRBD1 or TRBD2 (5 bases each). CDR1 is KGHDR and CDR2 is SFDVKD in the germline V gene. There are 15 residues in the CDR3. V was cut by 0 bases and J by 12 bases, with 17 bases left in between. The CDR3 DNA sequence: TGTGCCACCAGTGATTTGCGGGACGCTGGCGGTGGGCAGTTCTTC. Translated: CATSDLRDAGGGQFF.

The chain joins TRBV24-1 to TRBJ1-1, with D uncertain. CDR1 and CDR2 from the germline V gene are KGHDR and SFDVKD. This CDR3 is built from 13 residues. V lost 4 bases and J 6 bases, leaving 11 bases between the germline ends. The CDR3 spells CATSDSGHAEAFF. The CDR3 DNA reads TGTGCCACCAGTGACTCTGGGCACGCTGAAGCTTTCTTT.

This clonotype was counted only a few times. The rearrangement links TRBV29-1 to TRBJ2-3, with D unresolved. The germline gives CDR1 SQVTM, CDR2 ANQGSEA. This CDR3 comprises 13 residues. V lost 6 bases, J lost 1 base, and 11 bases lay in between. CDR3 residues: CSVRTDRTDTQYF. CDR3 bases: TGCAGCGTCCGGACCGACCGCACAGATACGCAGTATTTT.

The rearrangement joins TRBV12-3 or TRBV12-4 to TRBJ1-5; 10 bases align to TRBD1. V lost 6 bases and J lost 7; bases outside the gene matches: 6. This CDR3 has 14 residues. The CDR3 region has the DNA TGTGCCAGCAGCCTGACAGGGGGCGGGCAGCCCCAGCATTTT. Protein product: CASSLTGGGQPQHF.

The CDR3 region has the DNA TGCGCCAGCACTCCACGGGGGGCCGCCTACGAGCAGTACGTC. Translated, it gives CASTPRGAAYEQYV. The chain employs TRBV10-2 and TRBJ2-7, with a weak D call TRBD2 (7 bases). The V gene lost 7 bases and the J gene lost 2 bases, with 15 bases spanning the gap. The germline gives CDR1 WSHSY, CDR2 SAAADI. CDR3 length equals 14 residues.

The gene calls are TRBV2 and TRBJ2-1; D uncertain. Germline CDR1 SNHLY, CDR2 FYNNEI. CDR3 length: 13 residues. V was cut by 7 bases and J by 12 bases, with 19 bases left in between. In DNA form, the CDR3 reads TGTGCCAGCAATGTCCTCCAGATATCCCGGCAGTTCTTC. This sequence encodes CASNVLQISRQFF.

This clonotype was observed a handful of times. The chain joins TRBV7-9 to TRBJ1-6, with a weak D call TRBD1 (5 bases). The V gene's germline CDR1 is SEHNR and CDR2 FQNEAQ (reference sequence). The CDR3 length is 16 residues. Trimming shortened V by 5 bases and J by 6 bases, and 17 bases separated the two germline ends. In nucleotides, the CDR3 is TGTGCCAGCAGCCAACCGGGACTGAAGACTAATTCACCCCTCCACTTT. This translates into CASSQPGLKTNSPLHF.

This clonotype came up a few times. This chain uses TRBV27 with TRBJ2-7; the match to TRBD2 covers 7 bases. The CDR3 is 14 amino acids. Germline V gene sequence: CDR1 MNHEY, CDR2 SMNVEV (reference sequence). With V trimmed by 0 bases and J by 4 bases, 3 bases remained unmatched. CDR3 protein: CASSLSGGVYEQYF. CDR3 coding DNA: TGTGCCAGCAGTTTATCTGGGGGGGTTTACGAGCAGTACTTC.

This clonotype was detected only a few times. The genes are TRBV20-1 and TRBJ2-1; the D gene could be TRBD1 or TRBD2 (5 bases each). This CDR3 region has 15 residues. CDR1 and CDR2 (germline): DFQATT, SNEGSKA (reference sequence). V lost 5 bases, J lost 4 bases, and 18 bases lay in between. CDR3 loop: CSAGTLELPYNEQFF. The CDR3 nucleotides are TGCAGTGCTGGGACCCTCGAGCTCCCGTACAATGAGCAGTTCTTC.